The rows below give T cell receptor beta chains drawn from one sample of a study of T cell responses to AZD1222 COVID-19 vaccine. Some clones are missing from TCRdb's copy, which holds only in-frame ones; the method was immunoSEQ multiplex PCR. In the table there are tens of thousands of clones, 90% of which are singletons. Sequenced here: peripheral blood, sampled on day 0 of AZD1222 vaccination. These receptors were taken from an adult in good health. Each CDR3 is given with its conserved first and last residue. Fields, in order: V gene, clone size, D gene, J gene, CDR3 DNA, CDR3 protein. The D gene is left open where the match is weak. The size of a clone is reported for some rows only, either as once, few or many, or as a class for expanded clones.

V: TRBV18; size: .; D: TRBD1; J: TRBJ1-2; DNA: TGTGCCAGCTCACGACCCGAGACAGGGCCTACCAACTATGGCTACACCTTC; CDR3: CASSRPETGPTNYGYTF
V: TRBV27; size: .; D: TRBD1; J: TRBJ2-3; DNA: TGTGCCAGCAAGGAGGAGGGACAGGGGGTAAATACGCAGTATTTT; CDR3: CASKEEGQGVNTQYF
V: TRBV20-1; size: .; D: TRBD1; J: TRBJ1-5; DNA: TGCAGTGCTAGTCGACAGGGTGGCAATCAGCCCCAGCATTTT; CDR3: CSASRQGGNQPQHF
V: TRBV18; size: .; D: .; J: TRBJ1-5; DNA: TGTGCCAGCTCACCAGTAGGGCACAATCAGCCCCAGCATTTT; CDR3: CASSPVGHNQPQHF
V: TRBV19; size: .; D: TRBD1; J: TRBJ1-2; DNA: TGTGCCAGTAGTCCGGGGACAGGGGGCAACCTTAACTATGGCTACACCTTC; CDR3: CASSPGTGGNLNYGYTF
V: TRBV7-9; size: .; D: TRBD1; J: TRBJ1-4; DNA: TGTGCCAGCAGGCAAGCGGCAGGGGGAAAAGAAAAACTGTTTTTT; CDR3: CASRQAAGGKEKLFF
V: TRBV7-9; size: .; D: .; J: TRBJ1-1; DNA: TGTGCCAGCAGCCCCAGGGCGACGGACACTGAAGCTTTCTTT; CDR3: CASSPRATDTEAFF
V: TRBV6-5; size: .; D: .; J: TRBJ1-1; DNA: TGTGCCAGCAGTTCAGGGCTAAGGGCTTTCTTT; CDR3: CASSSGLRAFF
V: TRBV4-3; size: .; D: .; J: TRBJ2-3; DNA: TGCGCCAGCAGCCAAGCGAGGCCGCACACAGATACGCAGTATTTT; CDR3: CASSQARPHTDTQYF
V: TRBV19; size: .; D: .; J: TRBJ2-7; DNA: TGTGCCAGTAGTATGGGACAATTGCCCCAATACGAGCAGTACTTC; CDR3: CASSMGQLPQYEQYF
V: TRBV3-1/TRBV3-2; size: .; D: .; J: TRBJ2-2; DNA: TGTGCCAGCAGCCAAGGACTAGGAAATGGCGGGGAGCTGTTTTTT; CDR3: CASSQGLGNGGELFF
V: TRBV11-2; size: .; D: .; J: TRBJ2-6; DNA: TGTGCCAGCAGAGGACAGCTGGGGAGGGAAGGGGCCAACGTCCTGACTTTC; CDR3: CASRGQLGREGANVLTF
V: TRBV10-1; size: once; D: .; J: TRBJ2-1; DNA: TGCGCCAGCAGTGAGGGGGGGGCGGGCTACAATGAGCAGTTCTTC; CDR3: CASSEGGAGYNEQFF
V: TRBV7-8; size: .; D: .; J: TRBJ2-7; DNA: TGTGCCAGCAGCTTAGCGGGGGCTTACGAGCAGTACTTC; CDR3: CASSLAGAYEQYF
V: TRBV6-5; size: .; D: TRBD1; J: TRBJ1-2; DNA: TGTGCCAGCAGTAACACAGGGGTGGATGGCTACACCTTC; CDR3: CASSNTGVDGYTF
V: TRBV10-3; size: .; D: .; J: TRBJ1-2; DNA: TGTGCCATCAGACGGACAGATTACCTCTATGGCTACACCTTC; CDR3: CAIRRTDYLYGYTF
V: TRBV6-5; size: .; D: .; J: TRBJ2-7; DNA: TGTGCCAGCAGCCGCTACAGGACAGCCTACGAGCAGTACTTC; CDR3: CASSRYRTAYEQYF
V: TRBV28; size: .; D: .; J: TRBJ1-4; DNA: TGTGCCAGCGCCAGCCCTGGGGATTGGAAACTGTTTTTT; CDR3: CASASPGDWKLFF
V: TRBV12-3/TRBV12-4; size: .; D: .; J: TRBJ1-5; DNA: TGTGCCAGCACAATACAGGGCCCGGGGCCCCAGCATTTT; CDR3: CASTIQGPGPQHF
V: TRBV21-1; size: .; D: .; J: TRBJ1-5; DNA: TGTGCCAGCAGCTTCCGGACAGGGTTGGGCAATCAGCCCCAGCATTTT; CDR3: CASSFRTGLGNQPQHF
V: TRBV20-1; size: .; D: .; J: TRBJ1-1; DNA: TGCAGTGCTAGTAAGGGGGGCGGAAGTCGGAACACTGAAGCTTTCTTT; CDR3: CSASKGGGSRNTEAFF
V: TRBV28; size: .; D: TRBD2; J: TRBJ2-7; DNA: TGTGCCAGCAGTTCCGGACTAGCGTTAAACTCCTACGAGCAGTACTTC; CDR3: CASSSGLALNSYEQYF
V: TRBV6-4; size: .; D: TRBD1; J: TRBJ2-3; DNA: TGTGCCAGCAGTCAAACAGGGGAAGGGACAGATACGCAGTATTTT; CDR3: CASSQTGEGTDTQYF
V: TRBV24-1; size: .; D: TRBD1; J: TRBJ2-7; DNA: TGTGCCACCAGTGATCCCGGGACAGACTACGAGCAGTACTTC; CDR3: CATSDPGTDYEQYF
V: TRBV28; size: .; D: TRBD1; J: TRBJ2-5; DNA: TGTGCCAGCAGTAGGGGGCTAGAGACCCAGTACTTC; CDR3: CASSRGLETQYF
V: TRBV19; size: .; D: .; J: TRBJ2-1; DNA: TGTGCCAGTAGTATACAAGGCAGGGGGGGGAATGAGCAGTTCTTC; CDR3: CASSIQGRGGNEQFF
V: TRBV9; size: .; D: .; J: TRBJ1-1; DNA: TGTGCCAGCAGCGTTGACCTGGACACTGAAGCTTTCTTT; CDR3: CASSVDLDTEAFF
V: TRBV20-1; size: .; D: .; J: TRBJ1-2; DNA: TGCAGTGCCCGGTCGAGCACCTTC; CDR3: CSARSSTF
V: TRBV28; size: .; D: TRBD1; J: TRBJ1-1; DNA: TGTGCCAGCAGTTCTTCAGGGGGAGAGAACACTGAAGCTTTCTTT; CDR3: CASSSSGGENTEAFF
V: TRBV5-1; size: once; D: TRBD1; J: TRBJ2-1; DNA: TGCGCCAGCAGCTTGCCAACCGGGACAGTTTACAATGAGCAGTTCTTC; CDR3: CASSLPTGTVYNEQFF
V: TRBV7-2; size: once; D: TRBD1; J: TRBJ1-5; DNA: TGTGCCAGCAGCACAGGGGGTCAGCCCCAGCATTTT; CDR3: CASSTGGQPQHF
V: TRBV5-4; size: .; D: .; J: TRBJ2-1; DNA: TGTGCCAGCAGCATCGAAGAGGGCCATGAGCAGTTCTTC; CDR3: CASSIEEGHEQFF
V: TRBV4-1; size: .; D: .; J: TRBJ2-3; DNA: TGCGCCAGCAGCCAAGGCTTCGAGATTACGGTTACGCAGTATTTT; CDR3: CASSQGFEITVTQYF
V: TRBV18; size: few; D: .; J: TRBJ1-5; DNA: TGTGCCAGCTCACCAGTATTCAATCAGCCCCAGCATTTT; CDR3: CASSPVFNQPQHF
V: TRBV27; size: .; D: .; J: TRBJ1-3; DNA: TGTGCCAGCACCGGAGGGCTCGGAAACACCATATATTTT; CDR3: CASTGGLGNTIYF
V: TRBV7-2; size: .; D: TRBD1; J: TRBJ1-1; DNA: TGTGCCAGCAGCGTAAAGGGACAGGGGATCACTGAAGCTTTCTTT; CDR3: CASSVKGQGITEAFF
V: TRBV5-1; size: .; D: .; J: TRBJ1-2; DNA: TGCGCCAGCAGCTTGGCCGGGGGCTATGGCTACACCTTC; CDR3: CASSLAGGYGYTF
V: TRBV18; size: .; D: .; J: TRBJ1-1; DNA: TGTGCCAGCTCACCATCTAGTAGCGCGTCTGAAGCTTTCTTT; CDR3: CASSPSSSASEAFF
V: TRBV7-2; size: .; D: TRBD2; J: TRBJ2-3; DNA: TGTGCCAGCAGCCAAAGCGGGGGCACAGATACGCAGTATTTT; CDR3: CASSQSGGTDTQYF
V: TRBV5-8; size: .; D: .; J: TRBJ2-7; DNA: TGTGCCAGCAGTCGACAGGTTATGGGTTACGAGCAGTACTTC; CDR3: CASSRQVMGYEQYF
V: TRBV27; size: .; D: TRBD1; J: TRBJ1-2; DNA: TGTGCCAGCAGGCCATCCGGGACAGGGTCCTATGGCTACACCTTC; CDR3: CASRPSGTGSYGYTF